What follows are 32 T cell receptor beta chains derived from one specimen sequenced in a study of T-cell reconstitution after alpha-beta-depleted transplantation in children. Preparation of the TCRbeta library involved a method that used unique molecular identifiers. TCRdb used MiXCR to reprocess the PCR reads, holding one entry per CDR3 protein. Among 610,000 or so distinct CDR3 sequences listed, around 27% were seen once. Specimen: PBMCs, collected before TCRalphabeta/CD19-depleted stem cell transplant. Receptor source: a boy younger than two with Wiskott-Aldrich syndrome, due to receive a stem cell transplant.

CDR3 residues: CASSVASTGDTQYF. Written as DNA, the CDR3 is TGTGCCAGCAGCGTAGCTAGCACGGGGGATACGCAGTATTTT. J is TRBJ2-3 and V is TRBV9, with a possible D match to TRBD2 (5 bases). The CDR3 extends over 14 amino acids. The V end was cut by 0 bases, the J end by 6 bases, with 11 bases between. CDR1 and CDR2 (germline): SGDLS, YYNGEE.

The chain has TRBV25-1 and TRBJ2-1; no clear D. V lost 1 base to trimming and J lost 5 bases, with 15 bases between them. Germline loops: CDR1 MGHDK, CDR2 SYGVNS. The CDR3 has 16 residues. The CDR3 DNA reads TGTGCCAGCAGTGAATCCCAAGGGTTACTGGACAATGAGCAGTTCTTC. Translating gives CASSESQGLLDNEQFF.

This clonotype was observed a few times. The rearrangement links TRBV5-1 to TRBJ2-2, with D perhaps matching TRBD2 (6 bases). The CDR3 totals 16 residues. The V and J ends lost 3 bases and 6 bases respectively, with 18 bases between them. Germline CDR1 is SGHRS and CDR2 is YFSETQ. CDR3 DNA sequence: TGCGCCAGCAGCTCCCACCGGGAGCGGTGGGCCGGGGAGCTGTTTTTT. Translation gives CASSSHRERWAGELFF.

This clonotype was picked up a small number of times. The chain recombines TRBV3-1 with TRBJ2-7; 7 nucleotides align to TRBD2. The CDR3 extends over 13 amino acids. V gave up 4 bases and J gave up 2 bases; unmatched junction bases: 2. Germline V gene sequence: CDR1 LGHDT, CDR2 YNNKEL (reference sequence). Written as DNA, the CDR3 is TGTGCCAGCAGCCGGCGGGGGACCTACGAGCAGTACTTC. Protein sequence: CASSRRGTYEQYF.

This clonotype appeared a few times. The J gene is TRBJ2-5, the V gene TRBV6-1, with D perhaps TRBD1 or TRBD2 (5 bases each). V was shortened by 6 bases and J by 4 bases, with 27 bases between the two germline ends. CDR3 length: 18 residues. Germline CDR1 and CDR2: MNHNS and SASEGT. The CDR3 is CASSSPRGRPRGRETQYF. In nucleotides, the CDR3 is TGTGCCAGCAGCTCCCCGCGAGGCCGCCCGAGGGGTAGAGAGACCCAGTACTTC.

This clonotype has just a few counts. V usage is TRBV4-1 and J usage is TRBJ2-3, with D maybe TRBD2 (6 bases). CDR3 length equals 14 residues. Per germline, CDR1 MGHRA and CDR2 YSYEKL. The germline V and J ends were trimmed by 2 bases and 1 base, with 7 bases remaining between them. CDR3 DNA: TGCGCCAGCAGCCAACTAGCGCGCACAGATACGCAGTATTTT. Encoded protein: CASSQLARTDTQYF.

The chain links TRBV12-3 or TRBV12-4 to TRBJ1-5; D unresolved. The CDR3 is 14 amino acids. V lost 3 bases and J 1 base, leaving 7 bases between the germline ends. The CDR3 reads CASSFLRSNQPQHF. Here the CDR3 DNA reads TGTGCCAGCAGTTTTTTGCGCAGCAATCAGCCCCAGCATTTT.

CDR3 region: CASSQSFGEQYF. CDR3 bases: TGTGCCAGCAGCCAGTCGTTCGGCGAGCAGTACTTC. The chain links TRBV14 to TRBJ2-7; no definite D call. This CDR3 is built from 12 residues. V lost 3 bases and J lost 6, with 9 bases in between. CDR1 is SGHDN and CDR2 is FVKESK in the germline V gene.

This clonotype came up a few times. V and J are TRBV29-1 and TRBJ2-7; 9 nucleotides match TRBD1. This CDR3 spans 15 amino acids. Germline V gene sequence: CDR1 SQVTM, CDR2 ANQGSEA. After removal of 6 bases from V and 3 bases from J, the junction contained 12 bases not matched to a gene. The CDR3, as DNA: TGCAGCGTGACAACCGGGACAGGGAACGGCTACGAGCAGTACTTC. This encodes CSVTTGTGNGYEQYF.

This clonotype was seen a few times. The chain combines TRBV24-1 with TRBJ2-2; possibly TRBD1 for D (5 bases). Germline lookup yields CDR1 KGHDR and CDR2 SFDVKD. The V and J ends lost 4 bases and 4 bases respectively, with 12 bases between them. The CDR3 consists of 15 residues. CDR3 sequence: CATSDHRRGTGELFF. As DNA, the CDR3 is TGTGCCACCAGTGACCACCGTAGGGGCACCGGGGAGCTGTTTTTT.

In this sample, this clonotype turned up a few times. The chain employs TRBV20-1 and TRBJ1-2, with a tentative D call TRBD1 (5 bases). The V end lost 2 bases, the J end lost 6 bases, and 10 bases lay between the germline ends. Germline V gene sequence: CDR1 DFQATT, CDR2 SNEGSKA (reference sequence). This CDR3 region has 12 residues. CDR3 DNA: TGCAGTGCTAGATGGGGCGAAAATGGCTACACCTTC. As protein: CSARWGENGYTF.

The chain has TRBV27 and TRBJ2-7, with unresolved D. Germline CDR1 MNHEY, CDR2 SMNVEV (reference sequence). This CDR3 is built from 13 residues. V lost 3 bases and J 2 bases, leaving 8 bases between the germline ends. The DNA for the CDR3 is TGTGCCAGCAGTTTTAGACGGACCTACGAGCAGTACTTC. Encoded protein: CASSFRRTYEQYF.

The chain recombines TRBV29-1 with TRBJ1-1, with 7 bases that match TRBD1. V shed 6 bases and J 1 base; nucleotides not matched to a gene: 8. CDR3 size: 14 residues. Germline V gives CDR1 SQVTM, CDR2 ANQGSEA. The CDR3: CSVSGGGRNTEAFF. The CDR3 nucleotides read TGCAGCGTCTCAGGGGGGGGACGGAACACTGAAGCTTTCTTT.

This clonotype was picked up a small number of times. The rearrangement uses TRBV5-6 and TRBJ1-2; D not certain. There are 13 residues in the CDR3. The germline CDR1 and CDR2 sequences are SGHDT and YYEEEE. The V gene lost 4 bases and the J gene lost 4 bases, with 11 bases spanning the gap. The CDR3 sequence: CASSHRRIYGYTF. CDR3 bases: TGTGCCAGCAGCCATAGGCGGATCTATGGCTACACCTTC.

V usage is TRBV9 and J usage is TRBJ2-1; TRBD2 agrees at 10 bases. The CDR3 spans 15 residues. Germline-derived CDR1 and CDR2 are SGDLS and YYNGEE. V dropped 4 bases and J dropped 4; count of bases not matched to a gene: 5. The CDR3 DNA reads TGTGCCAGCAGCCCCAAACTAGCGGGGTACAATGAGCAGTTCTTC. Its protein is CASSPKLAGYNEQFF. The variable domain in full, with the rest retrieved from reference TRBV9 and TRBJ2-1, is DSGVTQTPKHLITATGQRVTLRCSPRSGDLSVYWYQQSLDQGLQFLIQYYNGEERAKGNILERFSAQQFPDLHSELNLSSLELGDSALYFCASSPKLAGYNEQFFGPGTRLTVL.

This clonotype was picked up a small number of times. The CDR3 region is CASRISQDQPQHF. DNA of the CDR3: TGTGCCAGCAGAATCAGCCAGGATCAGCCCCAGCATTTT. The chain is built from TRBV28 and TRBJ1-5; no firm D call. The CDR3 consists of 13 residues. The germline CDR1 and CDR2 sequences are MDHEN and SYDVKM. The V end lost 6 bases, the J end lost 5 bases, and 11 bases lay between the germline ends.

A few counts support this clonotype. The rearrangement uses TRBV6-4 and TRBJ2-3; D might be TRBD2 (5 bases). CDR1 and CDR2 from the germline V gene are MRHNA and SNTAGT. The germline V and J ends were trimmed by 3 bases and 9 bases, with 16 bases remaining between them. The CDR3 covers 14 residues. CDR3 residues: CASSEGSEIRTQYF. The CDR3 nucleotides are TGTGCCAGCAGTGAAGGGAGCGAGATAAGGACGCAGTATTTT.

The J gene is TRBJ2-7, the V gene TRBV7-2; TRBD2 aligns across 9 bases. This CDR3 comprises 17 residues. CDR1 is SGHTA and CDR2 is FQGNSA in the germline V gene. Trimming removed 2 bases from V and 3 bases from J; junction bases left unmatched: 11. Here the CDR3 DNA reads TGTGCCAGCAGCTTACGTAGCGGGGGCTATTCTGTCTACGAGCAGTACTTC. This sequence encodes CASSLRSGGYSVYEQYF.

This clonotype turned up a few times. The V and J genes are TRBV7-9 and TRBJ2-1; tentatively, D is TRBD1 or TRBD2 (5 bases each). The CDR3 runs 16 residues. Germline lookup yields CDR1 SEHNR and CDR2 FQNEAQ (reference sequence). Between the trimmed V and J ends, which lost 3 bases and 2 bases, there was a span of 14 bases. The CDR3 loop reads CASSFWGTGPYNEQFF. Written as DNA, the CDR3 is TGTGCCAGCAGCTTCTGGGGGACGGGACCCTACAATGAGCAGTTCTTC.

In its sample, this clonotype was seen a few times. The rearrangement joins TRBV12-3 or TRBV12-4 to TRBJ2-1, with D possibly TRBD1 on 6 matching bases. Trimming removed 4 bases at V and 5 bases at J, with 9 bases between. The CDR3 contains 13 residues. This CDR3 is CASSWGRNNEQFF. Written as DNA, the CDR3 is TGTGCCAGCAGTTGGGGGCGGAACAATGAGCAGTTCTTC.

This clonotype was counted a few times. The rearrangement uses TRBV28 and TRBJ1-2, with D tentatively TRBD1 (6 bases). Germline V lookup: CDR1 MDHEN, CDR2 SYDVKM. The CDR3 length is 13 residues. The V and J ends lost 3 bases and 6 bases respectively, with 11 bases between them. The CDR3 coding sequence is TGTGCCAGCAGTTTCCCGGGGACAAATGGCTACACCTTC. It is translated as CASSFPGTNGYTF.

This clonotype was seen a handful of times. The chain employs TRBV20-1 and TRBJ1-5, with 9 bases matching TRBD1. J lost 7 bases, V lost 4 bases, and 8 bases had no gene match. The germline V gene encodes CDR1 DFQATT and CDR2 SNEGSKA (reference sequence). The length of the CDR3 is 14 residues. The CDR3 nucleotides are TGCAGTGCTACCCGGACAGGGGCCCTGCAGCCCCAGCATTTT. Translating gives CSATRTGALQPQHF.

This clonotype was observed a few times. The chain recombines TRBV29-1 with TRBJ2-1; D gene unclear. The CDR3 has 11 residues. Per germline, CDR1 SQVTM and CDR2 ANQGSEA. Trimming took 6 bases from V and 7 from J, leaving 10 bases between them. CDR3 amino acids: CSVAPVNEQFF. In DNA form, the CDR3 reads TGCAGCGTAGCCCCAGTTAATGAGCAGTTCTTC.

CDR3 sequence: CSAPGGSAGELFF. The DNA of the CDR3 is TGCAGTGCTCCAGGGGGCTCTGCCGGGGAGCTGTTTTTT. The J gene is TRBJ2-2, the V gene TRBV20-1; 8 bases are a match to TRBD1. Germline values: CDR1 DFQATT, CDR2 SNEGSKA (reference sequence). This CDR3 is 13 amino acids long. The V gene end was trimmed by 5 bases and the J gene end by 6 bases; junction bases not matched to a gene: 5.

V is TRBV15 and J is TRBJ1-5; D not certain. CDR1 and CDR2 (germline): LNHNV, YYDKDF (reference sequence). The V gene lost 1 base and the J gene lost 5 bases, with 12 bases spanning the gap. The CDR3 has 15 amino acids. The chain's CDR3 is CATSRGAEIYQPQHF. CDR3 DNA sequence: TGTGCCACCAGCAGAGGGGCGGAAATTTATCAGCCCCAGCATTTT.

CDR3 in amino acids: CASSFGRTGAISGNTIYF. CDR3 DNA sequence: TGTGCCAGCAGCTTTGGGAGGACAGGGGCCATCTCTGGAAACACCATATATTTT. This chain joins TRBV7-8 and TRBJ1-3; 9 bases align to TRBD1. Germline CDR1 reads SGHVS; CDR2 reads FQNEAQ. The V gene end was trimmed by 3 bases and the J gene end by 0 bases; junction bases not matched to a gene: 9. CDR3 length equals 18 residues. Together with reference TRBV7-8 and TRBJ1-3, the CDR3 gives the full variable domain: GAGVSQSPRYKVAKRGQDVALRCDPISGHVSLFWYQQALGQGPEFLTYFQNEAQLDKSGLPSDRFFAERPEGSVSTLKIQRTQQEDSAVYLCASSFGRTGAISGNTIYFGEGSWLTVV.

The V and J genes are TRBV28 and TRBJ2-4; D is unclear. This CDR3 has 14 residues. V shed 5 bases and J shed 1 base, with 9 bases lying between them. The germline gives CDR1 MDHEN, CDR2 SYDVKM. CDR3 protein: CASSPPRAKNIQYF. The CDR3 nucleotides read TGTGCCAGCAGTCCCCCACGCGCCAAAAACATTCAGTACTTC.

Here the CDR3 reads CSANPWAATDTQYF. DNA for the CDR3: TGCAGTGCTAACCCGTGGGCGGCCACAGATACGCAGTATTTT. This rearrangement joins TRBV20-1 to TRBJ2-3; D is ambiguous. Germline V gene data show CDR1 as DFQATT and CDR2 as SNEGSKA (reference sequence). This CDR3 is 14 amino acids long. Trimming pared 4 bases from V and 2 bases from J, leaving 13 bases between.

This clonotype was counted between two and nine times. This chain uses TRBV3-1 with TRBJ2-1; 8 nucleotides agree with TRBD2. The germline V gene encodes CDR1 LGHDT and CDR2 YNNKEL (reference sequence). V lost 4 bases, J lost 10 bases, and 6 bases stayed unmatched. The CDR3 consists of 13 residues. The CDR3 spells CASSRWSGSEQFF. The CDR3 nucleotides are TGTGCCAGCAGCCGCTGGAGCGGGAGCGAGCAGTTCTTC.

The CDR3 DNA reads as TGTGCCAGCAGCTGGGCCAAAAGCGGGAGGTCCTACAATGAGCAGTTCTTC. This sequence encodes CASSWAKSGRSYNEQFF. V usage is TRBV5-8 and J usage is TRBJ2-1, with 9 nucleotides matching TRBD2. The V gene end was trimmed by 3 bases and the J gene end by 1 base; junction bases not matched to a gene: 8. The CDR3 consists of 17 residues. Germline CDR1 SGHTS, CDR2 YDEGEE. Drawing the rest from reference TRBV5-8 and TRBJ2-1, the complete variable domain is EAGVTQSPTHLIKTRGQQATLRCSPISGHTSVYWYQQALGLGLQFLLWYDEGEERNRGNFPPRFSGRQFPNYSSELNVNALELEDSALYLCASSWAKSGRSYNEQFFGPGTRLTVL.

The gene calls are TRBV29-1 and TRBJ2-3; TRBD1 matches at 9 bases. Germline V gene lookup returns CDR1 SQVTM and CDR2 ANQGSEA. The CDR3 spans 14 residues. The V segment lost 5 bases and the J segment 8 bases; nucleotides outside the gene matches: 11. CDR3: CSVREQGAPGTQYF. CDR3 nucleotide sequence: TGCAGCGTTCGGGAACAGGGGGCGCCTGGTACGCAGTATTTT.

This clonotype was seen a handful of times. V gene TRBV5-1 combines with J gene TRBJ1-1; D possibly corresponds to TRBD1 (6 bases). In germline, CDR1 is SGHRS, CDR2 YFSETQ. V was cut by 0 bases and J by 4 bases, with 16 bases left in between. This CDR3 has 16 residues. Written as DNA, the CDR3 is TGCGCCAGCAGCTTGGGGCTGGGGGCTGGAGTCACTGAAGCTTTCTTT. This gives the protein CASSLGLGAGVTEAFF.